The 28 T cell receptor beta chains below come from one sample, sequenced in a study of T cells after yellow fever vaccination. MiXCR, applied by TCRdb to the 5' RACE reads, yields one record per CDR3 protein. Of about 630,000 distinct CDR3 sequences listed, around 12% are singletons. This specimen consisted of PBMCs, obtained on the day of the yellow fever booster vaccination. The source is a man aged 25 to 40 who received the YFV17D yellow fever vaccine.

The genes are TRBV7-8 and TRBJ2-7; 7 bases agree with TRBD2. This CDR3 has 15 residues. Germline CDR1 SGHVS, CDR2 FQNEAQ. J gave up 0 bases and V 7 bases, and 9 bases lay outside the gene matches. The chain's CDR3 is CASNNERGYSYEQYF. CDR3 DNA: TGTGCCAGCAACAACGAGCGGGGCTACTCCTACGAGCAGTACTTC.

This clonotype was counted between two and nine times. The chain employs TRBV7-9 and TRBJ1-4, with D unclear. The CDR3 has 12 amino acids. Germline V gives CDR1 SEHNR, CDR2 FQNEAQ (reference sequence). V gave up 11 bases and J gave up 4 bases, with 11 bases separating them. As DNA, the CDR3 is TGTGCCGGGGTCGGAAATAATGAAAAACTGTTTTTT. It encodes CAGVGNNEKLFF.

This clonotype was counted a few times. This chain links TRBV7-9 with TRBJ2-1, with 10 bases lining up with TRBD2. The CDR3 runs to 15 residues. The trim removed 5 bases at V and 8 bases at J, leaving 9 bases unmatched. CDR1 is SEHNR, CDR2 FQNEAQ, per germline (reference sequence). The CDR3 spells CASSPRASGGYEQFF. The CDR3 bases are TGTGCCAGCAGCCCCCGGGCTAGCGGGGGCTATGAGCAGTTCTTC.

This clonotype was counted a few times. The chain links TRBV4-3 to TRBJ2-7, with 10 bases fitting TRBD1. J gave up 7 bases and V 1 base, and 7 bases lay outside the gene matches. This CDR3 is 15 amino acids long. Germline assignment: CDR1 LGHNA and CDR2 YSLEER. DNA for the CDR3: TGCGCCAGCAGCCAAGGCTTCGGACAGGGGGAGGAGCAGTACTTC. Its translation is CASSQGFGQGEEQYF.

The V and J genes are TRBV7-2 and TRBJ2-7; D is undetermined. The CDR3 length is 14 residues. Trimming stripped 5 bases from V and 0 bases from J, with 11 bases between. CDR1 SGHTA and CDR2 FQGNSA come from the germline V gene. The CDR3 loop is CASSPSRNSYEQYF. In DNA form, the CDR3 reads TGTGCCAGCAGCCCGAGCAGGAACTCCTACGAGCAGTACTTC.

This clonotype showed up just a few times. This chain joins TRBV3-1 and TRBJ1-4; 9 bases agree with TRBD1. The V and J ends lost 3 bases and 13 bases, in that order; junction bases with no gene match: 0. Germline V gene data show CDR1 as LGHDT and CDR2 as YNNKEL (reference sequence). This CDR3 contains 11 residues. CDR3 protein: CASSQGQGLFF. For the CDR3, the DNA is TGTGCCAGCAGCCAGGGACAGGGACTGTTTTTT.

The CDR3 DNA sequence: TGTGCCAGCAGCCAAGAATGGGGGACTGAAGCTTTCTTT. It translates to CASSQEWGTEAFF. The chain has TRBV4-2 and TRBJ1-1; a possible D gene is TRBD1 (5 bases). Germline V gene data show CDR1 as LGHNA and CDR2 as YNFKEQ. The CDR3 extends over 13 amino acids. Trimming pared 0 bases from V and 5 bases from J, leaving 7 bases between.

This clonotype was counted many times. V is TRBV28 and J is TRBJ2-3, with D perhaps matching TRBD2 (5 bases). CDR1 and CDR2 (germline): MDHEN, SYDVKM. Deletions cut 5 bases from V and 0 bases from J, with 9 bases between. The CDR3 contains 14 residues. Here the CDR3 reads CASSTRTSTDTQYF. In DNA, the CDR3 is TGTGCCAGCAGTACTAGGACTAGCACAGATACGCAGTATTTT. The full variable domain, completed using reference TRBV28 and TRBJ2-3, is DVKVTQSSRYLVKRTGEKVFLECVQDMDHENMFWYRQDPGLGLRLIYFSYDVKMKEKGDIPEGYSVSREKKERFSLILESASTNQTSMYLCASSTRTSTDTQYFGPGTRLTVL.

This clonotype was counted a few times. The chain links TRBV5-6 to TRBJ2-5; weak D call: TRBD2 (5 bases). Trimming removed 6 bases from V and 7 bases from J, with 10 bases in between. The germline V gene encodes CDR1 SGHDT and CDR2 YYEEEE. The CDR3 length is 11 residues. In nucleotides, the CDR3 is TGTGCCAGCAACTTTGAGGGGACCCAGTACTTC. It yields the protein CASNFEGTQYF.

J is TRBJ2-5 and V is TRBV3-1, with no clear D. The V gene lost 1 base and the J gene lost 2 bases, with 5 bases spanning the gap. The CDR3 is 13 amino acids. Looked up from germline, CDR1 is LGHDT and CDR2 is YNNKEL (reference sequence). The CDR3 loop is CASSQGVQETQYF. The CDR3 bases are TGTGCCAGCAGCCAAGGGGTTCAAGAGACCCAGTACTTC.

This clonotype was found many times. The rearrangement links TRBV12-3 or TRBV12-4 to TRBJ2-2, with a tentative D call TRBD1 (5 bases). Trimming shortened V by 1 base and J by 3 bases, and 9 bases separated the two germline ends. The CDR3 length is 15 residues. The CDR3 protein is CASSLVTGYTGELFF. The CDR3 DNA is TGTGCCAGCAGTTTAGTTACAGGTTACACCGGGGAGCTGTTTTTT.

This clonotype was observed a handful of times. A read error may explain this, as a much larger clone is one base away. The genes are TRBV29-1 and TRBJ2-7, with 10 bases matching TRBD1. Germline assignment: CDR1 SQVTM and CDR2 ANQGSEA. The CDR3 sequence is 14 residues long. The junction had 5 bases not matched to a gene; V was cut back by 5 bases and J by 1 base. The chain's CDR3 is CSVRGTGVSYEQYF. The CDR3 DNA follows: TGCAGCGTTCGTGGGACAGGGGTATCCTACGAGCAGTACTTC.

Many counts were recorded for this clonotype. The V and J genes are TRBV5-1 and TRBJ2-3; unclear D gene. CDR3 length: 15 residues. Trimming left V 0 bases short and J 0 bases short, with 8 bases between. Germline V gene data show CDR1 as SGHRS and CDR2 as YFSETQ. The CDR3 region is CASSLVDGSTDTQYF. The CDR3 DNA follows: TGCGCCAGCAGCTTGGTAGATGGGAGCACAGATACGCAGTATTTT.

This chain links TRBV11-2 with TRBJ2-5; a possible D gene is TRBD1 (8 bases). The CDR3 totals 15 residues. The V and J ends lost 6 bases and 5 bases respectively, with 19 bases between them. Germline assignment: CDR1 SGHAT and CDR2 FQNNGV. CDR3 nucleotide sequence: TGTGCCAGCAGGGAAACAGGGGGGGAGGGTGAGACCCAGTACTTC. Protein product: CASRETGGEGETQYF.

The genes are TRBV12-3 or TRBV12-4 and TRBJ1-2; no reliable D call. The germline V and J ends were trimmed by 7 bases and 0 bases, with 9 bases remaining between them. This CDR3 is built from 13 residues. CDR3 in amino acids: CASTVMPNYGYTF. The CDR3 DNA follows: TGTGCCAGCACCGTTATGCCTAACTATGGCTACACCTTC.

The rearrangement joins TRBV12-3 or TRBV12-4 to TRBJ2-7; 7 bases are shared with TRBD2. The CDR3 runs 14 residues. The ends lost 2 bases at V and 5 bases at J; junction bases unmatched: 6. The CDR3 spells CASSLTGGPDEQYF. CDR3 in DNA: TGTGCCAGCAGTTTAACGGGGGGTCCGGACGAGCAGTACTTC.

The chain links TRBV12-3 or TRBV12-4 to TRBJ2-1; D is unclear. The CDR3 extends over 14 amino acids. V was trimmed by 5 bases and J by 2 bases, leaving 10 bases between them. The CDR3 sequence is CASSAPGAYNEQFF. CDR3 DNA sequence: TGTGCCAGCAGTGCCCCGGGCGCCTACAATGAGCAGTTCTTC.

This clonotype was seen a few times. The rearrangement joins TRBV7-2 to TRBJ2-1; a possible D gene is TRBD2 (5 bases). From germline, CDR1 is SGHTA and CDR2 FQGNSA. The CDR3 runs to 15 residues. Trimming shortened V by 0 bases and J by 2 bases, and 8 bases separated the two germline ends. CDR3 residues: CASSLAAGAYNEQFF. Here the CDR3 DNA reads TGTGCCAGCAGCTTAGCTGCCGGGGCCTACAATGAGCAGTTCTTC.

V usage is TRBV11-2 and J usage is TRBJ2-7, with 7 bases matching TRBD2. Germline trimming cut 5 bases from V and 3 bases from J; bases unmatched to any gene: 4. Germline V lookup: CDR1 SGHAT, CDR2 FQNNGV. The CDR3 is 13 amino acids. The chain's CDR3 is CASSSSGYYEQYF. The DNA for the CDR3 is TGTGCCAGCAGCAGTAGCGGGTACTACGAGCAGTACTTC.

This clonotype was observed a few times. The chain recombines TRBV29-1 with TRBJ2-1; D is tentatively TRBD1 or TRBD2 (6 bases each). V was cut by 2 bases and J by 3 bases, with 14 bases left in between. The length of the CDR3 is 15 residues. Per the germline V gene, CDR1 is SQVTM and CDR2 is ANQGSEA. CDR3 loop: CSVEKSGANYNEQFF. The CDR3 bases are TGCAGCGTTGAAAAATCGGGGGCAAACTACAATGAGCAGTTCTTC.

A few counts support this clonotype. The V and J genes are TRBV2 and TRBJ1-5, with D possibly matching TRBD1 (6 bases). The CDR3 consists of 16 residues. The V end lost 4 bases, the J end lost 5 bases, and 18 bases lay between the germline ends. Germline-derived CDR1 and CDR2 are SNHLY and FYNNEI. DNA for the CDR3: TGTGCCAGCAGTGCGTCTTTGGGGGGCGGACATCAGCCCCAGCATTTT. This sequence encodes CASSASLGGGHQPQHF.

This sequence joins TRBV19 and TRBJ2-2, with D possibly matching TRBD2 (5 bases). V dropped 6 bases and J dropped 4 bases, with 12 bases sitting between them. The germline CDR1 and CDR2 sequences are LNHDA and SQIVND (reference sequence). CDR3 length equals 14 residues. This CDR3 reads CASRRAPGTGELFF. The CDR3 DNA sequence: TGTGCCAGTAGGAGGGCGCCGGGCACCGGGGAGCTGTTTTTT.

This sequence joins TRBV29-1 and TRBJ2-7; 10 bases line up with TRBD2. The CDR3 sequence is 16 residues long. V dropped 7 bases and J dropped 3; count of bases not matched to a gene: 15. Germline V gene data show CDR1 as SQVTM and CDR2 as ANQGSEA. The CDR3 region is CSALGLALRGDYEQYF. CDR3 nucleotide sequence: TGCAGCGCCCTGGGACTAGCGTTAAGGGGGGACTACGAGCAGTACTTC.

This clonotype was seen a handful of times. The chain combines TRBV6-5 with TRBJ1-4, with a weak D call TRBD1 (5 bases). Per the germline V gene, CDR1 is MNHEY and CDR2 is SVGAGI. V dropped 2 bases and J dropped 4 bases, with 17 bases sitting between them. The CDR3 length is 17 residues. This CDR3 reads CASSYDGAGGFNEKLFF. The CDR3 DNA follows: TGTGCCAGCAGTTACGACGGGGCTGGTGGATTTAATGAAAAACTGTTTTTT.

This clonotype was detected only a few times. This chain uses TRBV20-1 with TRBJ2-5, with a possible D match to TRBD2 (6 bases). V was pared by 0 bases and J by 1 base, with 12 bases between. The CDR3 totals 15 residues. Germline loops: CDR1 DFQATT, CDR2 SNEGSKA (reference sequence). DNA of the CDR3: TGCAGTGCTAGAGATGCGGGCGGGGCCCAAGAGACCCAGTACTTC. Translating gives CSARDAGGAQETQYF.

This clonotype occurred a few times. The CDR3 DNA follows: TGTGCCAGCAGCCAAGAAACTCCCGGGGCTGAAGCTTTCTTT. It specifies CASSQETPGAEAFF. The V gene is TRBV3-1, the J gene TRBJ1-1; D gene ambiguous. The germline V gene encodes CDR1 LGHDT and CDR2 YNNKEL (reference sequence). The CDR3 runs to 14 residues. V dropped 0 bases and J dropped 6 bases, with 11 bases sitting between them.

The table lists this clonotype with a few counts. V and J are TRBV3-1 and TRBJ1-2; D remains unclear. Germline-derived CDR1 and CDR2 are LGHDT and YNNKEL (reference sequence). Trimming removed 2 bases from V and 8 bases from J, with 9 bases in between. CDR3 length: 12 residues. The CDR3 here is CASSQRLAGYTF. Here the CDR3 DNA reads TGTGCCAGCAGCCAAAGACTCGCGGGCTACACCTTC.

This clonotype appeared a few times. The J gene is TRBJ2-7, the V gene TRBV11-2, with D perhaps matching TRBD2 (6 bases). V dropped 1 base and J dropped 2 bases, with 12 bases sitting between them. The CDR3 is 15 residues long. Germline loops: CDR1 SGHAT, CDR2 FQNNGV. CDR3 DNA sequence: TGTGCCAGCAGCTTAGTTTCCGGGGGACCCTACGAGCAGTACTTC. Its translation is CASSLVSGGPYEQYF. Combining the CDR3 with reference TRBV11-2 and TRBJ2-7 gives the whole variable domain EAGVAQSPRYKIIEKRQSVAFWCNPISGHATLYWYQQILGQGPKLLIQFQNNGVVDDSQLPKDRFSAERLKGVDSTLKIQPAKLEDSAVYLCASSLVSGGPYEQYFGPGTRLTVT.